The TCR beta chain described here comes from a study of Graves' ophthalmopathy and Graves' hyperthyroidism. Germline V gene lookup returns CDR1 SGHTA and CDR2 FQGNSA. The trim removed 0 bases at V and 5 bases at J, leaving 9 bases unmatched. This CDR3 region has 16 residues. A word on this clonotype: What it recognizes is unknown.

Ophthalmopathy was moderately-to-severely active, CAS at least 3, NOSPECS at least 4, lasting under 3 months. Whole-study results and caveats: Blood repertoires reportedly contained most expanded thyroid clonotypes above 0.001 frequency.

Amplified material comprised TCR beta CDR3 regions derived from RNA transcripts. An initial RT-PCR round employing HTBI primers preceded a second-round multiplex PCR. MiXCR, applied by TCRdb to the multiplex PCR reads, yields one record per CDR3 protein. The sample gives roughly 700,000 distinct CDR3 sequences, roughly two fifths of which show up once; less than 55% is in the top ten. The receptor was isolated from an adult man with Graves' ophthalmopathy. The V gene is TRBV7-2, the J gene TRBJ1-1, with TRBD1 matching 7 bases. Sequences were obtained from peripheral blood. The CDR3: CASSLAGAGGATEAFF. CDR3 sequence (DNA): TGTGCCAGCAGCTTAGCCGGGGCAGGGGGGGCGACTGAAGCTTTCTTT.